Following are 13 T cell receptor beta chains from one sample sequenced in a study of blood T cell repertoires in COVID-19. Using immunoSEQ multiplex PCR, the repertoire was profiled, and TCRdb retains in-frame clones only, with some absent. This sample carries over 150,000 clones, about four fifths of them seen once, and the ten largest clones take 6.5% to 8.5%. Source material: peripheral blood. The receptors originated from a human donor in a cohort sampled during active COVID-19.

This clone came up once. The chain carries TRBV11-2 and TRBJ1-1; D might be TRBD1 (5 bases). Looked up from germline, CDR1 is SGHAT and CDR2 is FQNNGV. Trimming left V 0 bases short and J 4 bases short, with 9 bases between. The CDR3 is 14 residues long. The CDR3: CASSLDRVGTEAFF. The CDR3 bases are TGTGCCAGCAGCTTAGACAGGGTGGGCACTGAAGCTTTCTTT.

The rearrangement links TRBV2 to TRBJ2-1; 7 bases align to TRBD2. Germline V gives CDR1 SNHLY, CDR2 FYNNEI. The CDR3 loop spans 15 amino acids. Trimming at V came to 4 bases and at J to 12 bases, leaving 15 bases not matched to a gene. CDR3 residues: CASSGETGLSLGQFF. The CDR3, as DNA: TGTGCCAGCAGTGGTGAAACGGGACTATCATTAGGGCAGTTCTTC.

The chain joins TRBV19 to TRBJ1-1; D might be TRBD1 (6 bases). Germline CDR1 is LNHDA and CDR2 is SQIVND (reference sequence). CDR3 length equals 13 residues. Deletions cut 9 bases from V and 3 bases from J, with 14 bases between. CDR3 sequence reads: CASSLTGDTEAFF. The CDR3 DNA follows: TGTGCCAGCTCCTTGACAGGCGACACTGAAGCTTTCTTT. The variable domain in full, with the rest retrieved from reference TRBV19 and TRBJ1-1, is DGGITQSPKYLFRKEGQNVTLSCEQNLNHDAMYWYRQDPGQGLRLIYYSQIVNDFQKGDIAEGYSVSREKKESFPLTVTSAQKNPTAFYLCASSLTGDTEAFFGQGTRLTVV.

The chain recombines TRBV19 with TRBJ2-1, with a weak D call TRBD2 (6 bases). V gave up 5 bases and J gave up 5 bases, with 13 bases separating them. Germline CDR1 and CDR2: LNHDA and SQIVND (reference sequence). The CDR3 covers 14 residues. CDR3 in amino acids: CASSSAGLHNEQFF. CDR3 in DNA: TGTGCCAGTAGTTCTGCGGGGCTTCACAATGAGCAGTTCTTC. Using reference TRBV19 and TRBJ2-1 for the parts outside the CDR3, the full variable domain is DGGITQSPKYLFRKEGQNVTLSCEQNLNHDAMYWYRQDPGQGLRLIYYSQIVNDFQKGDIAEGYSVSREKKESFPLTVTSAQKNPTAFYLCASSSAGLHNEQFFGPGTRLTVL.

CDR3 residues: CASSLPRENVGRQGVGYEQYF. The CDR3 nucleotides read TGTGCCAGCAGCTTACCACGGGAAAACGTGGGGAGACAGGGGGTTGGCTACGAGCAGTACTTC. V and J are TRBV7-8 and TRBJ2-7; 9 positions agree with TRBD1. This CDR3 region has 21 residues. Germline loops: CDR1 SGHVS, CDR2 FQNEAQ. The J segment lost 3 bases and the V segment lost 2 bases, leaving 23 bases of the junction unmatched.

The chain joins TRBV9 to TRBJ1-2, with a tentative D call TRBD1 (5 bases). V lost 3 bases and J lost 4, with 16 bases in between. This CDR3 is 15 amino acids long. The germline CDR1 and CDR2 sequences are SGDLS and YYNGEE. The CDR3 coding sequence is TGTGCCAGCAGCGCGGTGGGGGGGTCGGGCTATGGCTACACCTTC. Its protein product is CASSAVGGSGYGYTF.

The CDR3 is CASSLGSENEQFF. In DNA form, the CDR3 reads TGTGCCAGCAGTCTTGGGAGCGAAAATGAGCAGTTCTTC. V and J are TRBV6-5 and TRBJ2-1, with D tentatively TRBD2 (5 bases). This CDR3 has 13 amino acids. Trimming cost V 5 bases and J 7 bases, with 12 bases left between them. The V gene's germline CDR1 is MNHEY and CDR2 SVGAGI.

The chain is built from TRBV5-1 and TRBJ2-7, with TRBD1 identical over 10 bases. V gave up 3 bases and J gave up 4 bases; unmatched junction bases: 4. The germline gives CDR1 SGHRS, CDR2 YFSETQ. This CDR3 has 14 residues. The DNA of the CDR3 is TGCGCCAGCAGCTCCCGGGACAGGGGATACGAGCAGTACTTC. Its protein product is CASSSRDRGYEQYF.

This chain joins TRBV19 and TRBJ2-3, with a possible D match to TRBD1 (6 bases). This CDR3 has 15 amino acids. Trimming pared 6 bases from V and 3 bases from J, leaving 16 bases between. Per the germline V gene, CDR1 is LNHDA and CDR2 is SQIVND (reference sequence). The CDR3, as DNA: TGTGCCAGTAGGCCACAGGGTTGGGGGACAGATACGCAGTATTTT. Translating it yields CASRPQGWGTDTQYF.

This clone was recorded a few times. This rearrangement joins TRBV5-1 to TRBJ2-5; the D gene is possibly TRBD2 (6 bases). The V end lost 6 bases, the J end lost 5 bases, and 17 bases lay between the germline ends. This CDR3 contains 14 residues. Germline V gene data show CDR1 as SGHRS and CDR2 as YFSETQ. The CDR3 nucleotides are TGCGCCAGCACCCCTTATGGGGGACTTGAGACCCAGTACTTC. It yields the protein CASTPYGGLETQYF.

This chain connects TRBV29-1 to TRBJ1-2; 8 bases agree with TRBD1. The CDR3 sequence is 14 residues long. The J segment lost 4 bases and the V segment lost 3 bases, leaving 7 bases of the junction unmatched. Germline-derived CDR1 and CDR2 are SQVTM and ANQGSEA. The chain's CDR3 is CSVEDGQGSYGYTF. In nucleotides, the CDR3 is TGCAGCGTTGAGGATGGACAGGGCTCCTATGGCTACACCTTC.

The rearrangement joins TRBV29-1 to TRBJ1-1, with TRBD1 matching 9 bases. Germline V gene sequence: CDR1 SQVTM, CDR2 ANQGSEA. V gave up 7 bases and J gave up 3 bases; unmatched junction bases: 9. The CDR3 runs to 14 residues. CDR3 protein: CSATGGAGDTEAFF. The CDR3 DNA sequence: TGCAGCGCCACAGGGGGCGCAGGTGACACTGAAGCTTTCTTT.

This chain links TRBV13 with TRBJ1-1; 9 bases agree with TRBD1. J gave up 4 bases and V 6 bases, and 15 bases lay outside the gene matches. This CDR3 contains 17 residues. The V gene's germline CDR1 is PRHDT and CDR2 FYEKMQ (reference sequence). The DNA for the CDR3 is TGTGCCAGCAGTCGAGACCCGGGACAGGGTTTGGGCACTGAAGCTTTCTTT. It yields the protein CASSRDPGQGLGTEAFF. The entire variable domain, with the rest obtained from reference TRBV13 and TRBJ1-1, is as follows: AAGVIQSPRHLIKEKRETATLKCYPIPRHDTVYWYQQGPGQDPQFLISFYEKMQSDKGSIPDRFSAQQFSDYHSELNMSSLELGDSALYFCASSRDPGQGLGTEAFFGQGTRLTVV.